This T cell receptor beta chain stems from a study of blood T cell repertoires in COVID-19. About the research overall: Donors in the United States, Italy and Spain gave samples during acute or convalescent COVID-19. The analysed material was cDNA or gDNA that came from T cells, B-cell-depleted T cells, or PBMCs.

Per germline, CDR1 SGDLS and CDR2 YYNGEE. The ends lost 4 bases at V and 1 base at J; junction bases unmatched: 3. The CDR3 extends over 15 amino acids. Per the original data handling: Reference gene primer amplification yielded estimated nucleated cell counts. Using immunoSEQ multiplex PCR, the repertoire was profiled, and TCRdb retains in-frame clones only, with some absent. V, J and clone size derive from that table, while D and trimming were established from the DNA sequence. The sample holds about 79,000 clones, roughly 91% seen once. The receptor's source is a man between 65 and 85 years old with active or convalescent COVID-19. Sequenced sample: peripheral blood. V usage is TRBV9 and J usage is TRBJ2-2, with 8 bases fitting TRBD1. The CDR3 region has the DNA TGTGCCAGCAGCTTCGGGACAGGGAACACCGGGGAGCTGTTTTTT. Protein sequence: CASSFGTGNTGELFF. Filled out from reference TRBV9 and TRBJ2-2, the complete variable domain reads DSGVTQTPKHLITATGQRVTLRCSPRSGDLSVYWYQQSLDQGLQFLIQYYNGEERAKGNILERFSAQQFPDLHSELNLSSLELGDSALYFCASSFGTGNTGELFFGEGSRLTVL.